This is a list of T cell receptor beta chains from one sample in a study of CD8 T cells in Susac syndrome. Each CDR3 protein gets one entry after TCRdb re-called the immunoSEQ multiplex PCR reads with MiXCR. Here the sample spans 150,000 to 200,000 distinct CDR3 sequences, around 95% being singletons. Sample: CD4+ T cells from PBMCs. The source is a human donor in good health. The CDR3 runs from the conserved cysteine through the conserved F or W. Fields, in order: J gene, D gene, clone size, V gene, CDR3 DNA, CDR3 protein. D genes are given only for firm matches. Part of the rows lack a size; the others show once, few, many or a class for expanded clones.

J gene: TRBJ1-1; D gene: TRBD1; clone size: NA; V gene: TRBV7-6; CDR3 DNA: TGTGCCAGCAGCTCAAGACAGGGGGCCGTCGGTGCGGGCGAAGCTTTCTTT; CDR3 protein: CASSSRQGAVGAGEAFF
J gene: TRBJ2-7; D gene: TRBD1; clone size: few; V gene: TRBV29-1; CDR3 DNA: TGCAGCGTTGTGTCCGGGACAGGGGGTTACGAGCAGTACTTC; CDR3 protein: CSVVSGTGGYEQYF
J gene: TRBJ2-5; D gene: NA; clone size: NA; V gene: TRBV7-2; CDR3 DNA: TGTGCCAGCAGCTTAGTACGGTCCTTCGGCACCCAGTACTTC; CDR3 protein: CASSLVRSFGTQYF
J gene: TRBJ1-6; D gene: NA; clone size: NA; V gene: TRBV5-5; CDR3 DNA: TGTGCCAGCAGTTGGACGGACGGACCGGATTCACCCCTCCACTTT; CDR3 protein: CASSWTDGPDSPLHF
J gene: TRBJ2-7; D gene: TRBD1; clone size: NA; V gene: TRBV5-1; CDR3 DNA: TGCGCCAGCAGCTATCGAATCGCCGGGACAGACCCTCTCGAGCAGTACTTC; CDR3 protein: CASSYRIAGTDPLEQYF
J gene: TRBJ1-5; D gene: NA; clone size: NA; V gene: TRBV19; CDR3 DNA: TGTGCCAGTAGTAATTCTCAGGGTAGTTGGAATCAGCCCCAGCATTTT; CDR3 protein: CASSNSQGSWNQPQHF
J gene: TRBJ2-1; D gene: TRBD2; clone size: NA; V gene: TRBV7-3; CDR3 DNA: TGTGCCAGCAGAGACTGGACTAGCGGGGGGGGTCTCCTGGGGAATGAGCAGTTCTTC; CDR3 protein: CASRDWTSGGGLLGNEQFF
J gene: TRBJ1-4; D gene: NA; clone size: NA; V gene: TRBV3-1; CDR3 DNA: TGTGCCAGCAGCCAAGCGGGACCCGAAAAACTGTTTTTT; CDR3 protein: CASSQAGPEKLFF
J gene: TRBJ2-3; D gene: TRBD2; clone size: NA; V gene: TRBV4-2; CDR3 DNA: TGTGCCAGCAGCCCGGGACTAGCGGGGTCGGGAGATACGCAGTATTTT; CDR3 protein: CASSPGLAGSGDTQYF
J gene: TRBJ2-2; D gene: NA; clone size: NA; V gene: TRBV7-3; CDR3 DNA: TGTGCCAGCAGACATTGGACGGCGAACACCGGGGAGCTGTTTTTT; CDR3 protein: CASRHWTANTGELFF
J gene: TRBJ2-3; D gene: NA; clone size: NA; V gene: TRBV5-1; CDR3 DNA: TGCGCCAGCAGCTCGGCTCCCCGGGGAAGTGGAGAGAATACGCAGTATTTT; CDR3 protein: CASSSAPRGSGENTQYF
J gene: TRBJ1-3; D gene: TRBD1; clone size: NA; V gene: TRBV29-1; CDR3 DNA: TGCAGCGTTGAATTAGGGACAGACTCTGGAAACACCATATATTTT; CDR3 protein: CSVELGTDSGNTIYF
J gene: TRBJ2-2; D gene: NA; clone size: NA; V gene: TRBV3-1; CDR3 DNA: TGTGCCAGCAGCCAAAGATTTGGGGCGATCCCCGGGGAGCTGTTTTTT; CDR3 protein: CASSQRFGAIPGELFF
J gene: TRBJ1-4; D gene: NA; clone size: NA; V gene: TRBV2; CDR3 DNA: TGTGCCAGCAGGACAAGAGAAGGAGAAAAACTGTTTTTT; CDR3 protein: CASRTREGEKLFF
J gene: TRBJ1-5; D gene: NA; clone size: NA; V gene: TRBV5-1; CDR3 DNA: TGCGCCAGCAGGATGGATAGCAATCAGCCCCAGCATTTT; CDR3 protein: CASRMDSNQPQHF
J gene: TRBJ1-2; D gene: NA; clone size: NA; V gene: TRBV30; CDR3 DNA: TGTGCCTGGAGTCTACAGATAGCTAACTATGGCTACACCTTC; CDR3 protein: CAWSLQIANYGYTF
J gene: TRBJ1-5; D gene: NA; clone size: NA; V gene: TRBV16; CDR3 DNA: TGTGCCAGCAGCCAACGGAGACCTTATAGCAATCAGCCCCAGCATTTT; CDR3 protein: CASSQRRPYSNQPQHF
J gene: TRBJ1-2; D gene: TRBD1; clone size: NA; V gene: TRBV19; CDR3 DNA: TGTGCCAGCCGTGACCGGGACAGGATCCCCTATGGCTACACCTTC; CDR3 protein: CASRDRDRIPYGYTF
J gene: TRBJ2-3; D gene: NA; clone size: NA; V gene: TRBV5-4; CDR3 DNA: TGTGCCAGCAGCTTGGGACTTCTTCCTGATACGCAGTATTTT; CDR3 protein: CASSLGLLPDTQYF
J gene: TRBJ1-1; D gene: NA; clone size: NA; V gene: TRBV20-1; CDR3 DNA: TGCAGTGCTGAGAAGGGGGGAGGCACTGAAGCTTTCTTT; CDR3 protein: CSAEKGGGTEAFF
J gene: TRBJ1-1; D gene: NA; clone size: NA; V gene: TRBV9; CDR3 DNA: TGTGCCAGCAGCGTAGGTCTTGGGTCGGGAAGCACTGAAGCTTTCTTT; CDR3 protein: CASSVGLGSGSTEAFF
J gene: TRBJ2-3; D gene: NA; clone size: NA; V gene: TRBV7-9; CDR3 DNA: TGTGCCACCGGGCCTAATATAGATACGCAGTATTTT; CDR3 protein: CATGPNIDTQYF
J gene: TRBJ2-1; D gene: NA; clone size: NA; V gene: TRBV20-1; CDR3 DNA: TGCAGTGCGGCGGCAGCGGTTCACAATGAGCAGTTCTTC; CDR3 protein: CSAAAAVHNEQFF
J gene: TRBJ2-5; D gene: TRBD1; clone size: NA; V gene: TRBV19; CDR3 DNA: TGTGCCAGTAGAAAAGGGACAGGGGTAGAGACCCAGTACTTC; CDR3 protein: CASRKGTGVETQYF
J gene: TRBJ2-1; D gene: TRBD1; clone size: NA; V gene: TRBV7-6; CDR3 DNA: TGTGCCAGCAGCTCACCGGGACAGATCTACAATGAGCAGTTCTTC; CDR3 protein: CASSSPGQIYNEQFF
J gene: TRBJ2-5; D gene: NA; clone size: NA; V gene: TRBV6-6; CDR3 DNA: TGTGCCAGCAGTGAGTTGACTAGCCAAGAGACCCAGTACTTC; CDR3 protein: CASSELTSQETQYF
J gene: TRBJ2-1; D gene: TRBD2; clone size: NA; V gene: TRBV5-1; CDR3 DNA: TGCGCCAGCAGCTTGCGGGCTAGCGGGGTCTACAATGAGCAGTTCTTC; CDR3 protein: CASSLRASGVYNEQFF
J gene: TRBJ2-3; D gene: NA; clone size: NA; V gene: TRBV5-1; CDR3 DNA: TGCGCCAGCAGAGACGGTTTGCGCACAGATACGCAGTATTTT; CDR3 protein: CASRDGLRTDTQYF
J gene: TRBJ1-2; D gene: NA; clone size: NA; V gene: TRBV7-9; CDR3 DNA: TGTGCCAGCAGCCCCGGGAGCGTCTATGGCTACACCTTC; CDR3 protein: CASSPGSVYGYTF
J gene: TRBJ2-2; D gene: TRBD1; clone size: NA; V gene: TRBV24-1; CDR3 DNA: TGTGCCACCAGTGATTCCGGACAGGGAGAGGCCGGGGAGCTGTTTTTT; CDR3 protein: CATSDSGQGEAGELFF